This entry lists 3 T cell receptor beta chains sequenced from one sample in a study of blood T cell repertoires in COVID-19. The data were produced by immunoSEQ multiplex PCR, yet TCRdb's version contains in-frame clones alone and is incomplete. Of about 330,000 clones in the sample, approximately 84% are singletons; the top ten hold over 0.8%. Sequencing input: PBMCs or T cells enriched from blood (not recorded which). These receptors were taken from a woman in her 30s who had recovered from COVID-19.

The rearrangement joins TRBV4-1 to TRBJ2-5; 8 bases fit TRBD1. The V gene end was trimmed by 7 bases and the J gene end by 2 bases; junction bases not matched to a gene: 9. The CDR3 has 15 amino acids. Germline CDR1 reads MGHRA; CDR2 reads YSYEKL. Here the CDR3 reads CASTHRQGPQETQYF. The CDR3 DNA sequence: TGCGCCAGCACCCACAGACAGGGGCCTCAAGAGACCCAGTACTTC.

This CDR3 is CASSQGTMTGTGNYNEQFF. DNA of the CDR3: TGTGCCAGCAGCCAAGGTACGATGACCGGGACAGGGAACTACAATGAGCAGTTCTTC. V and J are TRBV3-1 (or the pseudogene TRBV3-2) and TRBJ2-1, with 9 bases that match TRBD1. CDR1 LGHDT and CDR2 YNNKEL come from the germline V gene (reference sequence). After removal of 1 base from V and 3 bases from J, the junction contained 13 bases not matched to a gene. The CDR3 extends over 19 amino acids.

The chain recombines TRBV2 with TRBJ2-2; D is unresolved. The CDR3 sequence is 15 residues long. Trimming shortened V by 4 bases and J by 0 bases, and 9 bases separated the two germline ends. CDR1 is SNHLY and CDR2 is FYNNEI in the germline V gene. For the CDR3, the DNA is TGTGCCAGCAGTGTGGAGACTGCGAACACCGGGGAGCTGTTTTTT. It specifies CASSVETANTGELFF.